The T cell receptor beta chain described here comes from a study of T cells in Graves' hyperthyroidism and ophthalmopathy. Study summary: The initial diagnosis was the point when peripheral blood was collected, ahead of any treatment.

It was uncontrolled infection, other autoimmune disease, pregnancy or lactation that excluded patients. Diagnostic assessment was based on clinical symptoms, serum thyroxine and TRAb, thyroid ultrasound and orbital computed tomography. Study-wide points: Most expanded thyroid clonotypes above 0.001 recurred in blood.

Regions amplified from RNA transcripts were the TCR beta CDR3 regions. In the first-round RT-PCR of the TCR CDR3, the HTBI primer set was used. TCRdb reprocessed the multiplex PCR reads via MiXCR and lists one record per CDR3 protein. Among roughly 420,000 distinct CDR3 sequences listed, more than 15% were seen once. This CDR3 comprises 14 residues. Germline CDR1 DFQATT, CDR2 SNEGSKA (reference sequence). Trimming at V came to 4 bases and at J to 3 bases, leaving 8 bases not matched to a gene. This clonotype was observed at least ten times. What it binds is unknown. The chain links TRBV20-1 to TRBJ2-5; TRBD1 aligns across 7 bases. Sequencing was performed on blood. The receptor's source is a woman aged 18-35 years with Graves' hyperthyroidism. The CDR3 DNA sequence: TGCAGTGCTACGAAACAGGGGTTTAAAGAGACCCAGTACTTC. Protein sequence: CSATKQGFKETQYF.